Listed below are T cell receptor beta chains from one sample, sequenced in a study of metastatic and nonmetastatic thyroid tumors. With MiXCR, TCRdb called clones anew from the PCR reads. The table records around 12,000 clones, about 31% of them present only once. Source material: tumor tissue. The receptors here all came from a female donor with papillary thyroid cancer or a benign thyroid nodule (not recorded which). Some clones in this sample may be carry-over from other donors' samples. CDR3s include the opening cysteine and the closing phenylalanine or tryptophan. Each record gives: D gene, J gene, clone size, V gene, CDR3 DNA, CDR3 protein. The D gene is left open where the match is weak. Expanded clones are given a class, and other clones once, few, many or no size at all.

d_call: TRBD1
j_call: TRBJ2-3
clone_size: few
v_call: TRBV6-2/TRBV6-3
cdr3_nt: TGTGCCAGCAGATACGCCGGACAGGGAGGTACGCAGTATTTT
cdr3_aa: CASRYAGQGGTQYF

d_call: NA
j_call: TRBJ1-2
clone_size: medium-sized
v_call: TRBV12-3/TRBV12-4
cdr3_nt: TGTGCCAGCAGTTCAACAGGGCAGTATGGCTACACCTTC
cdr3_aa: CASSSTGQYGYTF

d_call: NA
j_call: TRBJ2-7
clone_size: NA
v_call: TRBV5-1
cdr3_nt: TGCGCCAGCAGCTGGACTGCCGACTCCTACGAGCAGTACTTC
cdr3_aa: CASSWTADSYEQYF

d_call: NA
j_call: TRBJ1-2
clone_size: NA
v_call: TRBV6-1
cdr3_nt: TGTGCCAGCATAGGGGGGGATGGCTACACCTTC
cdr3_aa: CASIGGDGYTF

d_call: TRBD2
j_call: TRBJ2-2
clone_size: few
v_call: TRBV6-2/TRBV6-3
cdr3_nt: TGTGCCAGCATTTCAGGACTAGCGGTCGGGGAGCTGTTTTTT
cdr3_aa: CASISGLAVGELFF

d_call: TRBD1
j_call: TRBJ1-2
clone_size: medium-sized
v_call: TRBV18
cdr3_nt: TGTGCCAGCTCACCCAACAGGGGGCAGGGCTATGGCTACACCTTC
cdr3_aa: CASSPNRGQGYGYTF

d_call: TRBD1
j_call: TRBJ1-2
clone_size: medium-sized
v_call: TRBV7-2
cdr3_nt: TGTGCCAGCAGCTCCAGTAGTCAGGGGGGAGGCTACACCTTC
cdr3_aa: CASSSSSQGGGYTF

d_call: NA
j_call: TRBJ2-1
clone_size: NA
v_call: TRBV11-2
cdr3_nt: TGTGCCAGCAGCTTTAATCAGGGGACGTACAATGAGCAGTTCTTC
cdr3_aa: CASSFNQGTYNEQFF

d_call: TRBD2
j_call: TRBJ2-7
clone_size: NA
v_call: TRBV20-1
cdr3_nt: TGCAGTGCTCTTTGGACTAGCGGGAGGGCCTACGAGCAGTACTTC
cdr3_aa: CSALWTSGRAYEQYF

d_call: NA
j_call: TRBJ2-1
clone_size: many
v_call: TRBV5-6
cdr3_nt: TGTGCCAGCAGCTTTTTTTTCAGCGGGTTGATTTCCTACAATGAGCAGTTCTTC
cdr3_aa: CASSFFFSGLISYNEQFF

d_call: NA
j_call: TRBJ1-1
clone_size: NA
v_call: TRBV10-3
cdr3_nt: TGTGCCATCAGTGAGTCTACAGCCATCCCCGGAGGTTTCTTT
cdr3_aa: CAISESTAIPGGFF

d_call: TRBD1
j_call: TRBJ2-1
clone_size: medium-sized
v_call: TRBV6-1
cdr3_nt: TGTGCCAGCAGACGCGGGACAGGGGGGTTATTTGAGCAGTTCTTC
cdr3_aa: CASRRGTGGLFEQFF

d_call: TRBD1
j_call: TRBJ2-2
clone_size: NA
v_call: TRBV6-1
cdr3_nt: TGTGCCAGCAGTAAAAGACAGGGGCCTAACACCGGTGATCTGTTTTTT
cdr3_aa: CASSKRQGPNTGDLFF

d_call: NA
j_call: TRBJ1-2
clone_size: NA
v_call: TRBV20-1
cdr3_nt: TGCAGTGCTCAGTTGGTGGCGGTGCCGTACTATTGCTACACCTTC
cdr3_aa: CSAQLVAVPYYCYTF

d_call: TRBD1
j_call: TRBJ1-1
clone_size: NA
v_call: TRBV11-2
cdr3_nt: TGTGCCAGCAGCCGGGACAGTCCCAGACGAGGCACTGAAGCTTTCTTT
cdr3_aa: CASSRDSPRRGTEAFF

d_call: TRBD1
j_call: TRBJ1-1
clone_size: NA
v_call: TRBV28
cdr3_nt: TGTGCCAGCAGGGAGACAGGGGGCGGCACTGAAGCTTTCTTT
cdr3_aa: CASRETGGGTEAFF

d_call: TRBD1
j_call: TRBJ2-1
clone_size: NA
v_call: TRBV6-1
cdr3_nt: TGTGCCAGCAGTGAAAACAGGGGCAACAATGAGCAGTTCTTC
cdr3_aa: CASSENRGNNEQFF

d_call: TRBD2
j_call: TRBJ2-3
clone_size: NA
v_call: TRBV3-1
cdr3_nt: TGTGCCAGCAGCCTTAGCGGGAGAGACGGTACGCAGTATTTT
cdr3_aa: CASSLSGRDGTQYF

d_call: NA
j_call: TRBJ2-1
clone_size: NA
v_call: TRBV7-3
cdr3_nt: TGTACAAGCAGCTTAAATTCCTACAATGAGCAGTTCTTC
cdr3_aa: CTSSLNSYNEQFF

d_call: NA
j_call: TRBJ2-1
clone_size: medium-sized
v_call: TRBV11-2
cdr3_nt: TGTGCCAGCAGCTTGGGGACATGGGGACAGTTCTTC
cdr3_aa: CASSLGTWGQFF

d_call: TRBD2
j_call: TRBJ2-5
clone_size: NA
v_call: TRBV3-1
cdr3_nt: TGTGCCAGCAGCCAAGGGACTAGCGGGGGAAGGGAGTTC
cdr3_aa: CASSQGTSGGREF

d_call: NA
j_call: TRBJ1-2
clone_size: NA
v_call: TRBV20-1
cdr3_nt: TGCAGTGCTAGACAGGGTAACTATGGCTACACCTTC
cdr3_aa: CSARQGNYGYTF

d_call: TRBD1
j_call: TRBJ1-2
clone_size: many
v_call: TRBV3-1
cdr3_nt: TGTGCCAGCACTGCGGACAGGGAGCACGGCTACACCTTC
cdr3_aa: CASTADREHGYTF

d_call: TRBD1
j_call: TRBJ1-4
clone_size: few
v_call: TRBV5-1
cdr3_nt: TGCGCCAGCAAGACAGGGTCTGCTCCTAATGAAAAACTGTTTTTT
cdr3_aa: CASKTGSAPNEKLFF

d_call: TRBD2
j_call: TRBJ2-3
clone_size: medium-sized
v_call: TRBV7-7
cdr3_nt: TGTGCCAGCAGTCGGACTAGCGGGCGGAGCACAGATACGCAGTATTTT
cdr3_aa: CASSRTSGRSTDTQYF

d_call: TRBD2
j_call: TRBJ2-1
clone_size: NA
v_call: TRBV12-3/TRBV12-4
cdr3_nt: TGTGCCAGCAGTTTAGCGCGGGAGGGCCCTCGGAATGAGCAGTTCTTC
cdr3_aa: CASSLAREGPRNEQFF

d_call: NA
j_call: TRBJ1-5
clone_size: medium-sized
v_call: TRBV30
cdr3_nt: TGTGCCTGGAGTCGGCAGGCCAATCAGCCCCAGCATTTT
cdr3_aa: CAWSRQANQPQHF

d_call: NA
j_call: TRBJ2-3
clone_size: medium-sized
v_call: TRBV11-3
cdr3_nt: TGTGCCAGCAGGCTTACGGACAATGCAAGGGATACGCAGTATTTT
cdr3_aa: CASRLTDNARDTQYF

d_call: NA
j_call: TRBJ1-1
clone_size: NA
v_call: TRBV20-1
cdr3_nt: TGCAGTGCTAGAGAGTCGGCCCCCACTGAAGCTTTCTTT
cdr3_aa: CSARESAPTEAFF

d_call: NA
j_call: TRBJ2-1
clone_size: NA
v_call: TRBV7-9
cdr3_nt: TGTGCCAGCAGCCGCTGGGACAATGAGCAGTTCTTC
cdr3_aa: CASSRWDNEQFF

d_call: TRBD1
j_call: TRBJ2-7
clone_size: NA
v_call: TRBV5-1
cdr3_nt: TGCGCCAGCAGCTTGGGCGGGACAGGGGATTACGAGCAGTACTTC
cdr3_aa: CASSLGGTGDYEQYF

d_call: NA
j_call: TRBJ1-2
clone_size: NA
v_call: TRBV19
cdr3_nt: TGTGCCAGTAGTGCGACAGAGATTAACTATGGCTACACCTTC
cdr3_aa: CASSATEINYGYTF

d_call: NA
j_call: TRBJ1-2
clone_size: NA
v_call: TRBV6-9
cdr3_nt: TGTGCCAGCAGTTATAAGGATATCTATGACTACACCTTC
cdr3_aa: CASSYKDIYDYTF

d_call: TRBD2
j_call: TRBJ2-3
clone_size: NA
v_call: TRBV20-1
cdr3_nt: TGCAGTGCCCGGGGGGGGTCAGATACGCAGTATTTT
cdr3_aa: CSARGGSDTQYF

d_call: NA
j_call: TRBJ1-5
clone_size: few
v_call: TRBV6-1
cdr3_nt: TGTGCCAGCAGGAAAGGCAATCAGCCCCAGCATTTT
cdr3_aa: CASRKGNQPQHF

d_call: TRBD1
j_call: TRBJ2-1
clone_size: NA
v_call: TRBV9
cdr3_nt: TGTGCCAGCAGCGCGTCGCCTCCGGACAGGGGGGTCTCCTACAATGAGCAGTTCTTC
cdr3_aa: CASSASPPDRGVSYNEQFF

d_call: NA
j_call: TRBJ2-3
clone_size: many
v_call: TRBV5-6
cdr3_nt: TGTGCCAGCAGCGGAGAGCGGGTCCACACCCGAGATACGCAGTATTTT
cdr3_aa: CASSGERVHTRDTQYF